The clone carrying this TCR beta chain came up many times. Antigen: not known. The data were taken from a study of CD8 T cells in ankylosing spondylitis. Making the TCR beta libraries involved quantitative 5'-RACE with molecular barcodes. TCRdb redid the calling of the 5' RACE reads with MiXCR, one entry per CDR3 protein. The repertoire includes 36,000 or so distinct CDR3 sequences, 6% of them detected once, and about an eighth sits in the top ten. Study-wide results and limits: Blood from ankylosing spondylitis patients appeared to carry a characteristic roughly 8-variant TCR beta motif. The clones that were linked to disease were reported to be significantly enriched in matched synovial fluid samples from ankylosing spondylitis patients. Those disease-linked clones were CD8+; they were also relatively rare in peripheral blood.

This CDR3 comprises 14 residues. With 7 bases removed from V and 2 bases from J, the gap between germline ends came to 14 bases. Germline CDR1 and CDR2: SGHRS and YFSETQ. The sequenced material came from blood, either unsorted or a sorted T cell fraction (not recorded which). The sequence derives from a male donor with ankylosing spondylitis or in good health (not recorded which). V gene TRBV5-1 combines with J gene TRBJ2-3, with D perhaps TRBD1 (6 bases). The CDR3 sequence: CASSLDSPTDTQYF. The CDR3 bases are TGCGCCAGCTCCCTGGACAGTCCCACAGATACGCAGTATTTT.